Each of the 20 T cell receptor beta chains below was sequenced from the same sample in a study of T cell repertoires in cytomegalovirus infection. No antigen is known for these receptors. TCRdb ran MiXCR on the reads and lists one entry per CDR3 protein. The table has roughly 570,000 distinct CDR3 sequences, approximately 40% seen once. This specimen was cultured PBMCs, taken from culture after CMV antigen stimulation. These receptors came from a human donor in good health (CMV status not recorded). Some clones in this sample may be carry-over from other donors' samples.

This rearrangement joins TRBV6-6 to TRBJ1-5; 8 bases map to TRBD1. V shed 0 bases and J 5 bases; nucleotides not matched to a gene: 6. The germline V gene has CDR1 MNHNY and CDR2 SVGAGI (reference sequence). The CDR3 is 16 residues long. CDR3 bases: TGTGCCAGCAGTTACTCGAGGACAGGGTCCGATCAGCCCCAGCATTTT. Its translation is CASSYSRTGSDQPQHF.

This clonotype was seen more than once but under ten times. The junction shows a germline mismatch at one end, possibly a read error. CDR3 sequence: CTSTQGVNQETQYF. DNA of the CDR3: TGTACCAGCACACAGGGCGTAAATCAAGAGACCCAGTACTTC. The chain has TRBV6-1 and TRBJ2-5; the D gene is possibly TRBD1 (6 bases). The germline V gene encodes CDR1 MNHNS and CDR2 SASEGT. The CDR3 consists of 14 residues.

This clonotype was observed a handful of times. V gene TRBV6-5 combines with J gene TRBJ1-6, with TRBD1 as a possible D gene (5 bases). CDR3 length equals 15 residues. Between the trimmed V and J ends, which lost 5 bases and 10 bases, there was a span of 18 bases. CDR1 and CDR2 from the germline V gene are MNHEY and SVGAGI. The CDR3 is CASSPFTGGDSPLHF. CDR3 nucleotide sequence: TGTGCCAGCAGTCCCTTTACCGGCGGGGACTCACCCCTCCACTTT.

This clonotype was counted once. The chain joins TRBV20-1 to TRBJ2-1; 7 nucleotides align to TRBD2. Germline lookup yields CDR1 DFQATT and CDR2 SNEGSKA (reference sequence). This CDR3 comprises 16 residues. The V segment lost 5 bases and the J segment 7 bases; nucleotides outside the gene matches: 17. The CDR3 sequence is CSAPVLAPKQNNEQFF. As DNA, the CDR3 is TGCAGTGCTCCGGTACTAGCGCCAAAGCAGAATAATGAGCAGTTCTTC.

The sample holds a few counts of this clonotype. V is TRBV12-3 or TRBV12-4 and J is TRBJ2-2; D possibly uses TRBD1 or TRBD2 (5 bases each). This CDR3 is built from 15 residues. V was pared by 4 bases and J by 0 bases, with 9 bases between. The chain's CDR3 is CASSSGDPNTGELFF. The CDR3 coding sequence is TGTGCCAGCAGTTCCGGGGACCCGAACACCGGGGAGCTGTTTTTT.

The CDR3 sequence is CSVGGGALNEQFF. CDR3 coding DNA: TGCAGCGTTGGGGGGGGTGCCCTCAATGAGCAGTTCTTC. This chain joins TRBV29-1 and TRBJ2-1; 7 bases match TRBD2. The CDR3 runs to 13 residues. Trimming took 4 bases from V and 6 from J; bases not matched to a gene: 6. The germline V gene encodes CDR1 SQVTM and CDR2 ANQGSEA.

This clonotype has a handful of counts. In nucleotides, the CDR3 is TGTGCCAGCAGCTTATTCCCAGCGGGGAACACCGGGGAGCTGTTTTTT. Amino acid sequence: CASSLFPAGNTGELFF. The chain employs TRBV11-2 and TRBJ2-2; D may be TRBD2 (6 bases). The CDR3 is made up of 16 amino acids. Trimming took 2 bases from V and 1 from J, leaving 11 bases between them. The germline V gene encodes CDR1 SGHAT and CDR2 FQNNGV. The complete variable domain, with remaining parts taken from reference TRBV11-2 and TRBJ2-2, reads EAGVAQSPRYKIIEKRQSVAFWCNPISGHATLYWYQQILGQGPKLLIQFQNNGVVDDSQLPKDRFSAERLKGVDSTLKIQPAKLEDSAVYLCASSLFPAGNTGELFFGEGSRLTVL.

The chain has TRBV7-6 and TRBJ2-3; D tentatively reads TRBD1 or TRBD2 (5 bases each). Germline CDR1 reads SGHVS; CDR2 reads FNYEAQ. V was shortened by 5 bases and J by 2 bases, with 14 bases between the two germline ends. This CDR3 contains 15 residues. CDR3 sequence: CASSIGTQATDTQYF. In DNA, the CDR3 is TGTGCCAGCAGCATCGGGACCCAAGCCACAGATACGCAGTATTTT.

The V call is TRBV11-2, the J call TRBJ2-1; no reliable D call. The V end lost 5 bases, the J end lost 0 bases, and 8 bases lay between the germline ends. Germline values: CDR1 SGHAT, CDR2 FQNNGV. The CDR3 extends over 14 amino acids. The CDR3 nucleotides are TGTGCCAGCAGCAGAACTACCTCCTACAATGAGCAGTTCTTC. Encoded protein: CASSRTTSYNEQFF.

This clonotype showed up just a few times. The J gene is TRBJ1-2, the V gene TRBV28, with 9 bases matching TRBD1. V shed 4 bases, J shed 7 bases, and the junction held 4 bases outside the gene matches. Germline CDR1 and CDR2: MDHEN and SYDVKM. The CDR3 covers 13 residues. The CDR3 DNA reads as TGTGCCAGCAGTTACCGGGACAGGGTTGGCTACACCTTC. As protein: CASSYRDRVGYTF.

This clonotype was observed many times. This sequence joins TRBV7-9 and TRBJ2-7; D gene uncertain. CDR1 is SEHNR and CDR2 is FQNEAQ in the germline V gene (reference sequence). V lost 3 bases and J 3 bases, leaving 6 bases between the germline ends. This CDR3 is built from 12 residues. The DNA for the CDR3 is TGTGCCAGCAGCTTCTGGGGCTACGAGCAGTACTTC. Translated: CASSFWGYEQYF.

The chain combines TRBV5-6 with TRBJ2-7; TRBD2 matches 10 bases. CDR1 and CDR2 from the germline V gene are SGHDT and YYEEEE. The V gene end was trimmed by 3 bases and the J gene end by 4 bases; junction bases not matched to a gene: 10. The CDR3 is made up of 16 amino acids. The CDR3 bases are TGTGCCAGCAGCTGGGAGCAGGGACTAGCGCAGTACGAGCAGTACTTC. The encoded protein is CASSWEQGLAQYEQYF.

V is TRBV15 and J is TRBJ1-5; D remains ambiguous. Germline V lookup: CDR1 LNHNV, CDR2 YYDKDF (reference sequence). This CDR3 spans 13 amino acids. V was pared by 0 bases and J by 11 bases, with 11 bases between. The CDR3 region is CATSREFSRAQHF. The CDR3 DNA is TGTGCCACCAGCAGAGAATTCTCGCGAGCCCAGCATTTT.

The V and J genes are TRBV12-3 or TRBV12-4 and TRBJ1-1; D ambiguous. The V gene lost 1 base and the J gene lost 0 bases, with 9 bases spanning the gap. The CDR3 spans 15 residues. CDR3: CASSLGGVLNTEAFF. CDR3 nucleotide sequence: TGTGCCAGCAGTTTAGGAGGTGTACTGAACACTGAAGCTTTCTTT.

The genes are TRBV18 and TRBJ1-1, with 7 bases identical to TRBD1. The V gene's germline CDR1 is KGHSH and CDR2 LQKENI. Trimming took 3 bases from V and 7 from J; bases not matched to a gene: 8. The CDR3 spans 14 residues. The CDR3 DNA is TGTGCCAGCTCACCCCTCCCGGGACAGAGTGAAGCTTTCTTT. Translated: CASSPLPGQSEAFF.

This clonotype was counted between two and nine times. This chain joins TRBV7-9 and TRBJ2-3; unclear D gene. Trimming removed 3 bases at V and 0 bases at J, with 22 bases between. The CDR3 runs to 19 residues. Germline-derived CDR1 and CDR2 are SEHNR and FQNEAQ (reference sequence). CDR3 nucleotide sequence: TGTGCCAGCAGCTTTGCCCAGGATCGGTTCAGAACTAGCACAGATACGCAGTATTTT. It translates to CASSFAQDRFRTSTDTQYF. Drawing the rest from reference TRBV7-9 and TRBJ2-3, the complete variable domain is DTGVSQNPRHKITKRGQNVTFRCDPISEHNRLYWYRQTLGQGPEFLTYFQNEAQLEKSRLLSDRFSAERPKGSFSTLEIQRTEQGDSAMYLCASSFAQDRFRTSTDTQYFGPGTRLTVL.

DNA for the CDR3: TGTGCCAGCAGCTTAAGACGGAATTCACCCCTCCACTTT. The encoded protein is CASSLRRNSPLHF. The chain combines TRBV7-2 with TRBJ1-6; D uncertain. V shed 2 bases and J shed 7 bases, with 6 bases lying between them. Germline V gene lookup returns CDR1 SGHTA and CDR2 FQGNSA. The CDR3 contains 13 residues.

The CDR3 sequence is CSAQRTPDFYSNQPQHF. CDR3 bases: TGCAGTGCTCAACGCACCCCGGACTTTTATAGCAATCAGCCCCAGCATTTT. The J gene is TRBJ1-5, the V gene TRBV20-1, with D uncertain. The ends were cut back, 5 bases at V and 0 bases at J, with 20 bases in the middle. The germline V gene encodes CDR1 DFQATT and CDR2 SNEGSKA (reference sequence). The CDR3 runs 17 residues.

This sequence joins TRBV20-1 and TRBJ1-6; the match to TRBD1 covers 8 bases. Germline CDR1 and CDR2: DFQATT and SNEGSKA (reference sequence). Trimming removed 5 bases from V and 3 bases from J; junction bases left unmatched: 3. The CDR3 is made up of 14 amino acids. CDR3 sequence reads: CSAHRGNYNSPLHF. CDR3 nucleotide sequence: TGCAGTGCTCACAGGGGGAACTATAATTCACCCCTCCACTTT.

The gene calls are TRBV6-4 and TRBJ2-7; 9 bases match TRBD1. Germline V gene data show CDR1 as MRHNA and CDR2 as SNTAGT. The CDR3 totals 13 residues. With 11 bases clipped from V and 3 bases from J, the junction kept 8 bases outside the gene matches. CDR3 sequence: CASLGGQGYEQYF. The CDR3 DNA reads TGTGCCTCCCTTGGGGGACAGGGCTACGAGCAGTACTTC.